The text below deals with one T cell receptor beta chain. Its specificity is unknown. Germline CDR1 and CDR2: DFQATT and SNEGSKA (reference sequence). V lost 6 bases and J lost 4; bases outside the gene matches: 6. The CDR3 covers 13 residues. Ranging in age from about 6 to 90, the donors were healthy Caucasian individuals from Russia. Total RNA amounts of at least 6 micrograms were extracted per sample. The entry originates in a study of blood T cells in healthy people across ages. A second about 6 to 12 cycle PCR used barcoded and J-beta primers. MiXCR, applied by TCRdb to the 5' RACE reads, yields one record per CDR3 protein. The sample records 1.5 million to 2 million distinct CDR3 sequences, around 50% being singletons. Findings and limits, study-wide: Age advanced and TCR beta diversity per million T cells fell, roughly linearly.

This TCR came from a woman aged 40 to 50 in good health. Sequenced input: blood. The chain carries TRBV20-1 and TRBJ2-5; TRBD1 aligns across 9 bases. CDR3 loop: CSALKGQGETQYF. The CDR3, as DNA: TGCAGTGCCCTTAAGGGACAGGGAGAGACCCAGTACTTC.